These 14 T cell receptor beta chains were all obtained from the same sample, sequenced in a study of radiation and T cells in renal cell carcinoma. Sample time point: blood 2 weeks post-SBRT. Treatment defined: 15 Gy SBRT to primary tumor, nephrectomy 4 weeks later. Repertoires were generated with immunoSEQ multiplex PCR, while TCRdb's copy carries only in-frame clones and drops some. The table has approximately 79,000 clones, 82% seen once. The material was blood, obtained from a patient whose treatment included radiotherapy and nephrectomy. The receptors were sampled from a man aged 55 to 70 with renal cell carcinoma.

The chain uses TRBV27 and TRBJ2-4; D perhaps matches TRBD1 (5 bases). Trimming stripped 1 base from V and 7 bases from J, with 14 bases between. The CDR3 is 15 amino acids. Germline V gene data show CDR1 as MNHEY and CDR2 as SMNVEV (reference sequence). CDR3 bases: TGTGCCAGCAGTTTATTGCAGGGATCGTCGAACATTCAGTACTTC. Encoded protein: CASSLLQGSSNIQYF.

The chain uses TRBV11-2 and TRBJ2-7, with D hard to call. This CDR3 has 12 residues. CDR1 is SGHAT, CDR2 FQNNGV, per germline. V lost 1 base and J lost 3, with 4 bases in between. CDR3 loop: CASSLGVYEQYF. CDR3 nucleotides: TGTGCCAGCAGCTTAGGGGTCTACGAGCAGTACTTC.

The genes are TRBV25-1 and TRBJ2-3, with a possible D match to TRBD2 (7 bases). The germline V gene encodes CDR1 MGHDK and CDR2 SYGVNS. This CDR3 region has 15 residues. The germline V and J ends were trimmed by 2 bases and 0 bases, with 9 bases remaining between them. The CDR3 here is CASSEAGASTDTQYF. Written as DNA, the CDR3 is TGTGCCAGCAGTGAAGCGGGGGCTAGCACAGATACGCAGTATTTT.

The V and J genes are TRBV7-2 and TRBJ2-7; 8 nucleotides align to TRBD2. The length of the CDR3 is 15 residues. Germline values: CDR1 SGHTA, CDR2 FQGNSA. Germline trimming cut 2 bases from V and 2 bases from J; bases unmatched to any gene: 5. The CDR3 sequence: CASSLIFSGAYEQYF. In nucleotides, the CDR3 is TGTGCCAGCAGCTTAATCTTTAGCGGGGCCTACGAGCAGTACTTC.

This chain links TRBV28 with TRBJ1-3; D ambiguous. CDR1 and CDR2 from the germline V gene are MDHEN and SYDVKM. The germline V and J ends were trimmed by 3 bases and 1 base, with 10 bases remaining between them. The CDR3 contains 15 residues. CDR3 residues: CASSLVRASGNTIYF. The CDR3 nucleotides are TGTGCCAGCAGTTTGGTTAGGGCGTCTGGAAACACCATATATTTT.

The rearrangement joins TRBV7-3 to TRBJ2-2; the D is unclear. The germline gives CDR1 SGHTA, CDR2 FQGTGA. This CDR3 contains 13 residues. Trimming removed 5 bases from V and 2 bases from J, with 6 bases in between. DNA for the CDR3: TGTGCCAGCAGCGCTTCTAACACCGGGGAGCTGTTTTTT. It yields the protein CASSASNTGELFF.

The V and J genes are TRBV28 and TRBJ2-7; possible D gene TRBD1, 6 bases. The length of the CDR3 is 17 residues. Germline loops: CDR1 MDHEN, CDR2 SYDVKM. V was pared by 8 bases and J by 3 bases, with 26 bases between. CDR3 loop: CASPPSGYTQGHYEQYF. Here the CDR3 DNA reads TGTGCCAGCCCCCCCTCCGGGTATACACAGGGACACTACGAGCAGTACTTC.

The rearrangement joins TRBV9 to TRBJ2-1, with D maybe TRBD2 (7 bases). The CDR3 is 17 amino acids. In germline, CDR1 is SGDLS, CDR2 YYNGEE. Trimming stripped 2 bases from V and 6 bases from J, with 21 bases between. The CDR3: CASSVQRGGLSLNEQFF. CDR3 nucleotide sequence: TGTGCCAGCAGCGTCCAGAGGGGGGGACTATCCCTCAATGAGCAGTTCTTC.

The V call is TRBV25-1, the J call TRBJ2-7; D gene unclear. V lost 3 bases, J lost 3 bases, and 9 bases lay in between. The germline V gene encodes CDR1 MGHDK and CDR2 SYGVNS. The CDR3 is made up of 13 amino acids. The CDR3 loop reads CASSDGSLYEQYF. The CDR3 DNA sequence: TGTGCCAGCAGTGATGGCAGCCTCTACGAGCAGTACTTC.

The chain carries TRBV6-5 and TRBJ2-1; 13 positions agree with TRBD2. V gave up 6 bases and J gave up 10 bases; unmatched junction bases: 9. There are 15 residues in the CDR3. CDR1 is MNHEY, CDR2 SVGAGI, per germline. The CDR3 DNA follows: TGTGCCAGCAGCCTCGGACTAGCGGGAGTCGAGGAGCAGTTCTTC. Amino acid sequence: CASSLGLAGVEEQFF.

This chain joins TRBV2 and TRBJ1-1; no firm D call. V lost 6 bases to trimming and J lost 4 bases, with 12 bases between them. CDR3 length: 13 amino acids. Germline lookup yields CDR1 SNHLY and CDR2 FYNNEI. CDR3 region: CASRGALITEAFF. CDR3 coding DNA: TGTGCCAGCAGGGGAGCCTTGATCACTGAAGCTTTCTTT.

The chain uses TRBV7-3 and TRBJ2-3; D possibly uses TRBD1 or TRBD2 (5 bases each). The CDR3 is 14 amino acids. V was trimmed by 5 bases and J by 2 bases, leaving 11 bases between them. Germline V lookup: CDR1 SGHTA, CDR2 FQGTGA. In DNA form, the CDR3 reads TGTGCCAGCAGCCCGGGACGGAACACAGATACGCAGTATTTT. The encoded protein is CASSPGRNTDTQYF. Full variable domain (rest looked up from reference TRBV7-3 and TRBJ2-3): GAGVSQTPSNKVTEKGKYVELRCDPISGHTALYWYRQSLGQGPEFLIYFQGTGAADDSGLPNDRFFAVRPEGSVSTLKIQRTERGDSAVYLCASSPGRNTDTQYFGPGTRLTVL.

As regards this clone: Sequence at one end of the junction differs from germline and may be a read error. The same CDR3 also results from other DNA sequences found in this sample. The chain has TRBV7-9 and TRBJ2-7; a possible D gene is TRBD2 (5 bases). The CDR3 length is 14 residues. Germline loops: CDR1 SEHNR, CDR2 FQNEAQ (reference sequence). The CDR3 bases are TGTGCCAGTAGCTTCCTGACGGGAACCTACGAGCAGTACTTC. Residues: CASSFLTGTYEQYF.

This sequence joins TRBV28 and TRBJ2-2, with 7 bases that match TRBD1. V dropped 5 bases and J dropped 6; count of bases not matched to a gene: 15. The CDR3 consists of 17 residues. Germline V gives CDR1 MDHEN, CDR2 SYDVKM. Written as DNA, the CDR3 is TGTGCCAGCAGTCGCGACAGGGCCAACTCCCCCGCCGGGGAGCTGTTTTTT. Its translation is CASSRDRANSPAGELFF.